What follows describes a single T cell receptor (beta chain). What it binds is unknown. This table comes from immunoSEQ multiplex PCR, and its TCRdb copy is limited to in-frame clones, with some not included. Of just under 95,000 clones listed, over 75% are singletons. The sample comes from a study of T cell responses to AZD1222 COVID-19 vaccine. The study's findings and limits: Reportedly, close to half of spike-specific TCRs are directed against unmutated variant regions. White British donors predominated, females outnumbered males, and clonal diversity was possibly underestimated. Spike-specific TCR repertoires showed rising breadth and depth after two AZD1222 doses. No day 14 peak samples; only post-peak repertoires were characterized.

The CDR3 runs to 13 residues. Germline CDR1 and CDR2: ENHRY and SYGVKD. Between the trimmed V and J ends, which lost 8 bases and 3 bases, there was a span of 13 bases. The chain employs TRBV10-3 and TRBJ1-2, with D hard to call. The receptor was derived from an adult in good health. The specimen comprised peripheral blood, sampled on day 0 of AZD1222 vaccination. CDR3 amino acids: CAIRLEADYGYTF. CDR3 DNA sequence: TGTGCCATCCGGCTTGAGGCGGACTATGGCTACACCTTC.